The sequence of this T cell receptor (beta chain) was determined in a study of regulatory T cells in long-lasting Graves disease listed by TCRdb under 2021. Looking at the study overall: Antithyroid drugs had been taken for less than 3 months by newly diagnosed Graves' disease patients. Patients with persistent Graves' disease were compared with patients with newly diagnosed Graves' disease using TCR sequencing and RNA sequencing of peripheral blood. The study was conducted in China and was registered as a clinical trial. TCR sequencing covered 13 persistent and approximately 20 newly diagnosed Graves' disease patients, some 35 samples in total.

What the time point label conveys for this sample: newly diagnosed GD, antithyroid drugs for less than 3 months. For both TCR sequencing and RNA sequencing, RNA was extracted from PBMCs using TRIzol. The diagnosis of Graves' disease followed American Thyroid Association guidelines. Patients were recruited from an endocrinology department in Xi'an, China. Each patient gave 7 to 9.5 milliliters of peripheral blood, collected in an EDTA anticoagulant tube. PBMCs were isolated by Ficoll Paque Plus density gradient separation without further T cell sorting. An Agilent 2100 Bioanalyzer and agarose gel were used to check RNA quality, while a NanoDrop 2000 measured RNA concentration. The germline V gene specifies SQVTM as CDR1 and ANQGSEA as CDR2. Relative to germline, V is missing 5 bases and J is missing 0 bases, with 4 bases of the junction outside any gene match. The CDR3 sequence holds 14 residues, the cysteine and phenylalanine included. CDR3 DNA only is kept here, 42 bases in frame from base 1.

General findings and caveats noted by the study authors: TRBV28, TRBJ1-2 and TRBJ2-5 were preferentially used in persistent disease, while TRBV20-1 and TRBJ2-1 were favored in newly diagnosed disease. Because the primary lesion, thyroid tissue, could not be accessed, the study looked at peripheral blood alone. The authors noted that the small sample size was a limitation that may lower accuracy. Persistent Graves' disease patients showed lower TCR Shannon entropy and fewer highly expanded clones than newly diagnosed patients, suggesting clonal expansion. Only the TCR beta chain was sequenced and analyzed. Persistent patients shared more public clonotypes among themselves (fewer than 3,000) than newly diagnosed patients did (approximately 970).

The library was produced with multiplex PCR. Sequenced using an Illumina HiSeq 4000. iRepertoire HTBI primers and Arm-PCR amplification of CDR3 regions were used to construct TCR beta libraries. Before sequencing, the PCR products went through gel purification. The source study handled its data this way. A total of 62 TRBV and 14 TRBJ segments were identified across samples and were used for gene usage analysis of CDR3 amino acid clonotypes. COPE and FqMerger were used to merge filtered high-quality paired reads into contigs. BLAST was used to align contigs to the IMGT TRBV, TRBD and TRBJ reference genes, and CDR3 was defined following IMGT. Any clonotype with a frequency above 0.1% was counted as a highly expanded clone. Repertoire diversity was measured by Shannon entropy, and V-J evenness by the Gini coefficient. Public clonotypes were defined as clonotypes shared by more than one individual. TCRdb passed the public sequencing reads through fastp at Q25 and MiXCR, retaining productive beta sequences. Each entry is one CDR3 protein sequence, shown with its most common DNA and genes. The V and J calls, along with clone size, are taken from TCRdb and not from the paper's own processing. In all, the sample holds 550,000 to 600,000 distinct CDR3 sequences, and 16% of those were seen once. The ten largest make up approximately 12% of the sample.

This clonotype has only a few counts. Its antigen has not been determined. No base qualities exist here, and no much larger clone lies one base off it. This sample was also put to use in a study of T cells in Graves' hyperthyroidism and ophthalmopathy. As the second paper documents: Graves' hyperthyroidism was defined as stable when no progression to ophthalmopathy occurred over 18 months of follow-up. Hyperthyroidism patients were aged 18 to 65 years and newly diagnosed, with disease duration of less than 2 months. Any patient with an uncontrolled infection, another autoimmune disease, pregnancy or lactation was excluded. Diagnoses were established on the basis of clinical symptoms, serum thyroxine and TRAb, thyroid ultrasound, and orbital computed tomography. For the first round of RT-PCR on the TCR CDR3, the HTBI primer set was used together with the Qiagen OneStep RT-PCR kit. Most expanded thyroid clonotypes (frequency above 0.001) were also found in blood, which suggests that blood repertoires may mirror thyroid immune responses. Ophthalmopathy was separated from stable hyperthyroidism by a 13 V-J signature model, with about 86% sensitivity and around 81% specificity obtained in cross-validation and 80%/75% obtained in testing. In validation, progression to ophthalmopathy was predicted by the model with more than 65% sensitivity and just over 72% specificity, a median of roughly 6 months before onset. TCR V-J signatures able to tell the groups apart were searched for in a discovery cohort of some 100 patients, of whom more than 40 had Graves' ophthalmopathy and more than 55 had stable Graves' hyperthyroidism. Prospective prediction of ophthalmopathy was tested in an independent validation cohort of 18 to 20 hyperthyroidism patients and 15 to 17 patients who later progressed to ophthalmopathy. The 100 or so discovery patients were randomly split 7:3 into training and test sets. Thyroid tissue and blood T-cell repertoires from six Graves' hyperthyroidism patients were also compared in the study. Once sampling was done, hyperthyroidism patients were given methimazole at a starting dose of 30 mg daily, whereas ophthalmopathy patients were given high-dose intravenous methylprednisolone. The libraries were constructed in a second round of multiplex PCR and then size-selected and purified. Libraries were sequenced paired-end with 100 bp reads on an Illumina HiSeq2000. SOAPnuke was used to process the raw data, removing reads that contained adapters or uncalled bases, had a mean Phred below 15, or lacked an exact match to the constant primer or identifier. High-quality paired reads were merged with COPE v1.2.5, and unique nucleotide sequences were defined as clonotypes. MiTCR v1.1 was used to align clonotypes to the IMGT TRBV, TRBD and TRBJ reference segments. Only V-J combinations with frequency above 0.0001, covering approximately 99% of repertoires, were analysed. A TCS score was defined as the ratio of F50 (clonal expansion) to E x V (chaos), with BLOSUM62-based TCRdist applied between CDR3 peptides within each V-J. Welch's t-statistics and random forest reduced roughly 530 V-J features to roughly 13, which were used in a naive Bayes classifier (R e1071). Sample size was not statistically predetermined, and investigators were not blinded to group allocation. TCR Vbeta CDR3 sequencing of fewer than 150 peripheral blood samples (fewer than 45 ophthalmopathy, around 80 hyperthyroidism and approximately 17 progressor patients) is reported in the paper.

This clonotype was sampled from a man in his late teens or twenties with Graves disease. Donor details come from another sample of the same person, matched by shared clones. In this chain, TRBV29-1 is recombined with TRBJ1-3; 7 bases in the middle match TRBD1. Sequencing used peripheral blood mononuclear cells (PBMCs), obtained at new diagnosis, from a patient treated with antithyroid drugs. The CDR3: CSVRGQLSGNTIYF. The nucleotide sequence is TGCAGCGTTAGGGGACAGCTCTCTGGAAACACCATATATTTT.